This record looks at one TCR beta chain sequence and its context. Germline V gives CDR1 MGHDK, CDR2 SYGVNS. With 5 bases removed from V and 9 bases from J, the gap between germline ends came to 11 bases. This CDR3 contains 12 residues. Assay used: immunoSEQ multiplex PCR; TCRdb lists only in-frame clones, some missing. The sample includes approximately 60,000 clones, 90% seen only once; the top ten take 5.5% to 8%. The data originate from a study of T cell changes during pregnancy in multiple sclerosis. The receptor was derived from a female donor in good health, enrolled as a control in a pregnancy study. The input for sequencing was peripheral blood, taken in the third trimester of pregnancy. The chain carries TRBV25-1 and TRBJ2-1; the D is unclear. The CDR3 region has the DNA TGTGCCAGCAGTTGGGCCCCCGGTGAGCAGTTCTTC. It specifies CASSWAPGEQFF. Filled out from reference TRBV25-1 and TRBJ2-1, the complete variable domain reads EADIYQTPRYLVIGTGKKITLECSQTMGHDKMYWYQQDPGMELHLIHYSYGVNSTEKGDLSSESTVSRIRTEHFPLTLESARPSHTSQYLCASSWAPGEQFFGPGTRLTVL.